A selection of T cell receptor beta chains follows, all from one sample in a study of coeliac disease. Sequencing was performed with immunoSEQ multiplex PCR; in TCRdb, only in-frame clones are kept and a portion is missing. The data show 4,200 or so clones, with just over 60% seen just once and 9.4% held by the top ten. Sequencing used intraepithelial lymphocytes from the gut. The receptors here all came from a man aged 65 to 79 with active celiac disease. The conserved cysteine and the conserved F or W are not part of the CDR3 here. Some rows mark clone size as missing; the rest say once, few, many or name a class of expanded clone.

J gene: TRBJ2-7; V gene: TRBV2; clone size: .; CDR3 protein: ASWQGYEQY
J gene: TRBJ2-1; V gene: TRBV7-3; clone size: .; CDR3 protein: ASSLAAGEAYNEQF
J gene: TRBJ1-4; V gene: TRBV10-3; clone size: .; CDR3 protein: AISEGATNEKLF
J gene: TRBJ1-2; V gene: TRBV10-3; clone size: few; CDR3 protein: AISVVGQSVLGYT
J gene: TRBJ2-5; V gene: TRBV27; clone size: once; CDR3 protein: ASSLSRQYQETQY
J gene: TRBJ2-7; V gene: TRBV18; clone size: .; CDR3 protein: ASSPRALTASIEQY
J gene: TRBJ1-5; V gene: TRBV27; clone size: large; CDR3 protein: ASSLNRGGSQPQH
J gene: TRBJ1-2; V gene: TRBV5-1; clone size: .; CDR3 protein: ASSQDRAVYGYT
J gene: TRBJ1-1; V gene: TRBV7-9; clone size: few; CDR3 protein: ASSSATGVTEAF
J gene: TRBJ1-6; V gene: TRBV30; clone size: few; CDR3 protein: AWRNSGTGDSPLH
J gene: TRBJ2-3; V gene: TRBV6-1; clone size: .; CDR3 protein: ASKEGGSTDTQY
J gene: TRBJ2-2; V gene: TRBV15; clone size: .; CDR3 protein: ATSRDPQGGSTGELF
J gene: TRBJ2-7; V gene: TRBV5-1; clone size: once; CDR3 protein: ASSLDTGGLSYEQY
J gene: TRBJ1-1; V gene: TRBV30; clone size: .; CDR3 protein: AWSTQGGDEAF
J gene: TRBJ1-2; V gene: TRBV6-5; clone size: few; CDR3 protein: ASSDGGGYT
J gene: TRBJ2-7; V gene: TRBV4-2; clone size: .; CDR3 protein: ASSLLEGQGLYEQY
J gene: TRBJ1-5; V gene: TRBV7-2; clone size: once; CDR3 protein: ASSDLGQNNQPQH
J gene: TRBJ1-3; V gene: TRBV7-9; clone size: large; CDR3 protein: ASSLSRGRDKSNTIY
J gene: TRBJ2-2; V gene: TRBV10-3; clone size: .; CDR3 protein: AIGALWLAENTGELF
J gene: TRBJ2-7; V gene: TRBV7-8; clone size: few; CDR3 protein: ASSTDRGPFNREQY
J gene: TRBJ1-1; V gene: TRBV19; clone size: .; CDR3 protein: ASSIGSGPTEAF
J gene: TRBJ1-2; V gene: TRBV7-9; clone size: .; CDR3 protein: ASTPPTVTNYGYT
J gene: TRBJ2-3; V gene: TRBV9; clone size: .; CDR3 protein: ASSVGIDRGSTDTQY
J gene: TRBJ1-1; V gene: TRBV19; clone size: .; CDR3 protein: ASSGPRQAMNTEAF
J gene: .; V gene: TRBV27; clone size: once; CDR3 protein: ASSPTGQGFYEQY
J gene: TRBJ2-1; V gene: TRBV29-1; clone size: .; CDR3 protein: SVDLRGNYNEQF
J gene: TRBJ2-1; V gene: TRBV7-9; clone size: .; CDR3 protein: ASSFVGDEQF
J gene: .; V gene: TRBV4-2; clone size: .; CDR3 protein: ASSQDGRVGEQY
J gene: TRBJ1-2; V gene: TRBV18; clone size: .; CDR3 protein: ASSTIQTGMEANYGYT
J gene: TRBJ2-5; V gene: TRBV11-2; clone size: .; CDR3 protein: ASRRGETQY
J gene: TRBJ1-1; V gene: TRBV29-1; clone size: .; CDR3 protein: SFVDGGTEAF
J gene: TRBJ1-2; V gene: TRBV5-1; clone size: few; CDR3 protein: ASSLAVGRGHSGYT
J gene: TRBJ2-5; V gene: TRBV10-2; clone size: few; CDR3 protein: ASILVNRPSGETQY
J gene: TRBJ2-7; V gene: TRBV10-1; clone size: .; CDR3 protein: ASSESGLAGFGYEQY
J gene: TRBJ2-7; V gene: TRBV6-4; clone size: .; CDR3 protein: ASSTETGSHYEQY
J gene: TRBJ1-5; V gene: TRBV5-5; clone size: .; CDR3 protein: ASSLVGGSANSNQPQH
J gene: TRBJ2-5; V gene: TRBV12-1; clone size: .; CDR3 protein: ASSDASWIIADETQY
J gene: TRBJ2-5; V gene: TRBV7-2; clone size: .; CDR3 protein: ASSPPGTQETQY
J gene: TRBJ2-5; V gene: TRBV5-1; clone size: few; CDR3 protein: ASSLAGGRGQETQY
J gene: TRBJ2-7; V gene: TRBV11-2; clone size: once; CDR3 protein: ASRGSGLAYEQY
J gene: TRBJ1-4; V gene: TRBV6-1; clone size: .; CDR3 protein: ASKPRDRGSEKLF
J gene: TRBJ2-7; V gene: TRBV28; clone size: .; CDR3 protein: ASSLRGAGSYEQY
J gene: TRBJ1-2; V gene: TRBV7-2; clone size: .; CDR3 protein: ASIPGTGFNYGYT
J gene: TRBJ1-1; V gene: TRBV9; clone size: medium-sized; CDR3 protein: ASSVGGDTEAF
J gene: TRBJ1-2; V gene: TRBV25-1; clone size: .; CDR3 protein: ASSEYIGGTGAGYT
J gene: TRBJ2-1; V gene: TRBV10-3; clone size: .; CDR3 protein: AISALDSYNEQF
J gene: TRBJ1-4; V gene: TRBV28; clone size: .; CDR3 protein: ASSLKGAATNEKLF
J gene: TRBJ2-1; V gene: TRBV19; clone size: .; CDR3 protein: ASSIGVGNEQF
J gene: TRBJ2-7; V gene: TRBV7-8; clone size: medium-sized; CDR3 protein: ASSPGGTGEQY
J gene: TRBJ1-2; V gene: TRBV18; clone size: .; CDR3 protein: ASSSGQGVGYT
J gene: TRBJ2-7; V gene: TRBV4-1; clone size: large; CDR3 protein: ASSQDAGGSSYEQY
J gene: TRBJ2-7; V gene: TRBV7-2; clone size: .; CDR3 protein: ASSLEASGYEQY
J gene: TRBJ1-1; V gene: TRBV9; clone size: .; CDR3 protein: ASSPDRLNTEAF
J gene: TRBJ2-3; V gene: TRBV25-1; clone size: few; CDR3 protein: ASSQATGLSTDTQY